Listed below are T cell receptor beta chains from one sample, sequenced in a study of tumor-infiltrating lymphocytes in primary liver carcinoma. Each CDR3 protein gets one entry after TCRdb re-called the multiplex PCR reads with MiXCR. The sample has 35,000 to 40,000 distinct CDR3 sequences; more than 60% are singletons. Sequenced: tumor-adjacent normal liver tissue. The source is a man aged 35 to 55 with primary liver carcinoma and hepatitis B virus infection. Each CDR3 is given with its conserved first and last residue. The D gene is left open where the match is weak. The listing skips clone size in some rows; elsewhere it reads once, few, many or a size class.

V: TRBV7-3; D: NA; size: many; J: TRBJ2-3; CDR3: CASSLGAFSTDTQYF; DNA: TGTGCCAGCAGCCTCGGGGCTTTTAGCACAGATACGCAGTATTTT
V: TRBV11-3; D: TRBD1; size: once; J: TRBJ2-2; CDR3: CASGIAIGGTGELFF; DNA: TGTGCCAGCGGCATAGCGATAGGGGGCACCGGGGAGTTGTTTTTT
V: TRBV4-2; D: NA; size: NA; J: TRBJ2-5; CDR3: CASSQNLGSLETQYF; DNA: TGTGCCAGCAGCCAAAACCTGGGATCTTTGGAGACCCAGTACTTC
V: TRBV2; D: NA; size: many; J: TRBJ2-2; CDR3: CASGVASGGELFF; DNA: TGTGCCAGCGGGGTGGCCTCGGGCGGGGAGCTGTTTTTT
V: TRBV7-8; D: NA; size: NA; J: TRBJ2-6; CDR3: CASDSVSSPNVLTF; DNA: TGTGCCTCCGACTCTGTGTCAAGCCCCAACGTCCTGACTTTC
V: TRBV19; D: TRBD1; size: many; J: TRBJ1-5; CDR3: CASSYATGTYQPQHF; DNA: TGTGCCAGTAGTTACGCGACAGGGACCTATCAGCCCCAGCATTTT
V: TRBV19; D: TRBD2; size: NA; J: TRBJ2-2; CDR3: CASSDGGEGGELFF; DNA: TGTGCCTCCTCCGACGGAGGGGAGGGCGGGGAGCTGTTTTTT
V: TRBV10-2; D: NA; size: NA; J: TRBJ1-1; CDR3: CAGSEEENNEAFF; DNA: TGCGCCGGCAGTGAAGAAGAAAACAATGAAGCTTTCTTT
V: TRBV29-1; D: NA; size: NA; J: TRBJ1-5; CDR3: CGVSGSNQPHHF; DNA: TGCGGCGTCTCAGGTAGCAATCAGCCCCATCATTTT
V: TRBV11-1; D: TRBD1; size: once; J: TRBJ2-2; CDR3: CASSLPSGQNIGELFF; DNA: TGTGCGAGCAGCTTACCCTCGGGACAGAACATCGGGGAGCTGTTTTTT
V: TRBV7-8; D: TRBD2; size: NA; J: TRBJ2-4; CDR3: CASSIVIAGGTIQYF; DNA: TGTGCCAGCAGCATAGTGATAGCGGGAGGTACCATTCAGTACTTC
V: TRBV28; D: TRBD2; size: once; J: TRBJ2-1; CDR3: CSSRNSGSSYNEQFF; DNA: TGTTCGAGCAGAAATAGCGGGAGCTCCTACAATGAGCAGTTCTTC
V: TRBV29-1; D: NA; size: NA; J: TRBJ2-7; CDR3: CSAETDGDYEQYF; DNA: TGCAGCGCGGAAACTGACGGGGACTACGAGCAGTACTTC
V: TRBV4-3; D: TRBD1; size: NA; J: TRBJ2-7; CDR3: CASRQEAPWTGRYEQYF; DNA: TGCGCCAGTCGCCAAGAAGCACCCTGGACAGGGCGGTACGAGCAGTACTTC
V: TRBV14; D: TRBD1; size: once; J: TRBJ1-1; CDR3: CASSLSDRLNAAFF; DNA: TGTGCCAGCAGCCTTTCGGACAGGTTGAATGCGGCTTTCTTT
V: TRBV7-9; D: TRBD1; size: NA; J: TRBJ2-5; CDR3: CASSTWTGPVTQYF; DNA: TGTGCCAGCAGCACTTGGACAGGGCCTGTGACCCAGTACTTC
V: TRBV6-2/TRBV6-3; D: NA; size: NA; J: TRBJ2-7; CDR3: CASNYEVTYEQYF; DNA: TGTGCCAGTAATTACGAGGTAACCTACGAGCAGTACTTC
V: TRBV4-2; D: NA; size: NA; J: TRBJ2-1; CDR3: CASNHAGERGNNEQFF; DNA: TGTGCCAGCAACCACGCCGGGGAACGGGGGAACAATGAGCAGTTCTTC
V: TRBV29-1; D: TRBD1; size: NA; J: TRBJ2-7; CDR3: CSVEGQGTPYEQYF; DNA: TGCAGCGTTGAGGGACAGGGGACACCCTACGAGCAGTACTTC
V: TRBV6-1; D: TRBD2; size: NA; J: TRBJ2-2; CDR3: CSSSPLAGETGELFF; DNA: TGTAGCAGCAGTCCCCTAGCGGGAGAAACCGGGGAGCTGTTTTTT
V: TRBV11-1; D: NA; size: NA; J: TRBJ2-7; CDR3: CASGTKPSNEQYF; DNA: TGTGCCAGCGGGACGAAGCCATCCAACGAGCAGTACTTC
V: TRBV4-1; D: NA; size: NA; J: TRBJ1-1; CDR3: CAGSGGVKTEAFF; DNA: TGCGCCGGTAGCGGGGGTGTGAAGACTGAAGCTTTCTTT
V: TRBV29-1; D: NA; size: NA; J: TRBJ2-7; CDR3: CSVEGAWREYEQYF; DNA: TGCAGCGTTGAAGGAGCGTGGAGGGAGTACGAGCAGTACTTC
V: TRBV29-1; D: NA; size: NA; J: TRBJ2-5; CDR3: CSVESAAARTETQYF; DNA: TGCAGCGTTGAATCCGCGGCAGCTAGAACTGAGACCCAGTACTTC
V: TRBV12-3/TRBV12-4; D: NA; size: NA; J: TRBJ1-2; CDR3: CANSIDQGGYTF; DNA: TGTGCCAACAGTATCGATCAAGGGGGCTACACCTTC
V: TRBV30; D: NA; size: NA; J: TRBJ2-1; CDR3: CAWSPSCNNEQFF; DNA: TGTGCATGGAGTCCCAGCTGTAACAATGAGCAGTTCTTC
V: TRBV7-8; D: NA; size: few; J: TRBJ2-6; CDR3: CASSSPEVSGANVLTF; DNA: TGTGCCAGTAGCTCCCCCGAGGTCTCTGGGGCCAACGTCCTGACTTTC
V: TRBV6-5; D: NA; size: NA; J: TRBJ1-6; CDR3: CVSSREDTYSPLHF; DNA: TGTGTCAGCAGTCGTGAGGACACATATTCACCCCTCCACTTT
V: TRBV7-9; D: NA; size: NA; J: TRBJ1-2; CDR3: CASRWDKGFHGYIF; DNA: TGTGCCAGCAGATGGGACAAGGGGTTTCATGGTTACATCTTC
V: TRBV6-1; D: NA; size: NA; J: TRBJ1-5; CDR3: CASRGDVGVVESAPAF; DNA: TGTGCCAGCAGGGGAGACGTGGGGGTCGTGGAATCAGCCCCAGCATTT
V: TRBV6-2/TRBV6-3; D: NA; size: NA; J: TRBJ2-3; CDR3: CASSRVDMQYF; DNA: TGTGCCAGCAGTCGGGTAGATATGCAATATTTT
V: TRBV4-3; D: NA; size: NA; J: TRBJ2-5; CDR3: CASSQAVRLTETQYF; DNA: TGCGCCAGCAGCCAAGCAGTTCGTTTGACTGAGACCCAGTACTTC
V: TRBV30; D: NA; size: NA; J: TRBJ2-6; CDR3: CACGEGGSGANVLAF; DNA: TGTGCCTGTGGTGAGGGGGGAAGTGGGGCCAACGTCCTGGCTTTC
V: TRBV10-3; D: NA; size: NA; J: TRBJ2-2; CDR3: CATRWAGELFF; DNA: TGTGCCACCCGGTGGGCCGGGGAGTTGTTTTTT